One and the same sample provided the 18 T cell receptor beta chains below, sequenced in a study of shared T cell receptors in the human thymus. Some clones are missing from TCRdb's copy, which holds only in-frame ones; the method was immunoSEQ multiplex PCR. The table lists some 700,000 clones, over 75% of them singletons. These data were also reused for a study on human thymus T cells.

The sequenced sample was thymocytes. These receptors all stem from a boy in the first two years of life with a congenital heart defect.

The chain couples TRBV7-9 to TRBJ1-1; possibly TRBD1 for D (5 bases). The length of the CDR3 is 15 residues. Germline loops: CDR1 SEHNR, CDR2 FQNEAQ (reference sequence). V was pared by 1 base and J by 11 bases, with 20 bases between. The CDR3 nucleotides are TGTGCCAGCAGCTTAGGTGTCAATACCAGGGTGGTCGCTTTCTTT. This codes for CASSLGVNTRVVAFF.

This chain joins TRBV5-4 and TRBJ2-1; D is uncertain. V gave up 2 bases and J gave up 6 bases, with 9 bases separating them. This CDR3 region has 13 residues. Per the germline V gene, CDR1 is SGHNT and CDR2 is YYREEE (reference sequence). In DNA form, the CDR3 reads TGTGCCAGCAGCTTCAATGCGGCCAATGAGCAGTTCTTC. It encodes CASSFNAANEQFF.

The genes are TRBV20-1 and TRBJ2-5; no reliable D call. V lost 2 bases and J 5 bases, leaving 3 bases between the germline ends. The CDR3 consists of 10 residues. Germline V gene lookup returns CDR1 DFQATT and CDR2 SNEGSKA (reference sequence). In nucleotides, the CDR3 is TGCAGTGCTAGATATGAGACCCAGTACTTC. Translation gives CSARYETQYF.

The chain uses TRBV12-5 and TRBJ2-5, with 8 bases identical to TRBD2. In germline, CDR1 is LGHNT, CDR2 FRNRAP. This CDR3 comprises 16 residues. Unmatched junction bases numbered 9, after V lost 1 base and J lost 5 bases. The CDR3 DNA reads TGTGCTAGTGGTTTGGACCCGGGACTAGGTGGGGAGACCCAGTACTTC. It encodes CASGLDPGLGGETQYF.

CDR3 protein: CASSPSGDTQYF. CDR3 nucleotides: TGTGCCAGCAGCCCTAGCGGAGATACGCAGTATTTT. The chain employs TRBV9 and TRBJ2-3; 7 bases fit TRBD2. CDR3 length: 12 amino acids. The germline V gene encodes CDR1 SGDLS and CDR2 YYNGEE. The V gene end was trimmed by 4 bases and the J gene end by 5 bases; junction bases not matched to a gene: 1.

The rearrangement joins TRBV5-1 to TRBJ2-1; D ambiguous. V dropped 4 bases and J dropped 6 bases, with 8 bases sitting between them. CDR3 length: 12 residues. Germline values: CDR1 SGHRS, CDR2 YFSETQ. CDR3 region: CASSPVPNEQFF. DNA of the CDR3: TGCGCCAGCAGCCCGGTTCCCAATGAGCAGTTCTTC.

The chain combines TRBV28 with TRBJ1-5; D ambiguous. Germline V gives CDR1 MDHEN, CDR2 SYDVKM. Trimming took off 3 bases at V and 2 bases at J, with 17 bases between the two ends. The CDR3 covers 17 residues. The CDR3 region has the DNA TGTGCCAGCAGTTTTGCAAGTCGAGGTAAGGGCAATCAGCCCCAGCATTTT. It translates to CASSFASRGKGNQPQHF.

This clone has a handful of counts. J is TRBJ2-3 and V is TRBV10-3; 12 bases align to TRBD2. Per germline, CDR1 ENHRY and CDR2 SYGVKD. The CDR3 is made up of 20 amino acids. V was pared by 2 bases and J by 3 bases, with 15 bases of the junction left unmatched. CDR3 DNA: TGTGCCATCAGTGAGGGGTCTGTCCTAGCGGGAGGGTCGAGAACAGATACGCAGTATTTT. This translates into CAISEGSVLAGGSRTDTQYF.

The rearrangement joins TRBV2 to TRBJ1-2, with a weak D call TRBD1 (6 bases). The length of the CDR3 is 15 residues. Trimming took 6 bases from V and 4 from J, leaving 18 bases between them. The germline gives CDR1 SNHLY, CDR2 FYNNEI. For the CDR3, the DNA is TGTGCCAGCAGGCCTGGACGGACAGAAGCCTATGGCTACACCTTC. This gives the protein CASRPGRTEAYGYTF.

The genes are TRBV2 and TRBJ1-2; 7 bases map to TRBD1. Germline lookup yields CDR1 SNHLY and CDR2 FYNNEI. Unmatched junction bases numbered 5, after V lost 6 bases and J lost 4 bases. The CDR3 totals 13 residues. The CDR3 DNA sequence: TGTGCCAGCAGCGAGGGACAGCTCTATGGCTACACCTTC. This translates into CASSEGQLYGYTF.

The V and J genes are TRBV4-2 and TRBJ2-1, with 7 bases matching TRBD2. V trimming: 3 bases; J trimming: 10 bases; junction bases outside the gene matches: 6. The germline CDR1 and CDR2 sequences are LGHNA and YNFKEQ. The CDR3 contains 13 residues. CDR3 in amino acids: CASSHQRGTEQFF. CDR3 bases: TGTGCCAGCAGCCACCAGCGGGGAACGGAGCAGTTCTTC.

The rearrangement joins TRBV7-8 to TRBJ2-7; the match to TRBD2 covers 9 bases. Germline assignment: CDR1 SGHVS and CDR2 FQNEAQ. Germline trimming cut 4 bases from V and 3 bases from J; bases unmatched to any gene: 13. The CDR3 is made up of 17 amino acids. This chain's CDR3 is CASSSKGLAGKVYEQYF. The CDR3 region has the DNA TGTGCCAGCAGCTCTAAGGGTCTAGCGGGAAAGGTCTACGAGCAGTACTTC.

This chain links TRBV10-3 with TRBJ2-5; 8 positions match TRBD1. This CDR3 spans 15 amino acids. Unmatched junction bases numbered 13, after V lost 10 bases and J lost 3 bases. Germline assignment: CDR1 ENHRY and CDR2 SYGVKD. CDR3: CATNDDGQGKETQYF. Written as DNA, the CDR3 is TGTGCCACAAACGATGACGGACAGGGAAAAGAGACCCAGTACTTC.

This chain uses TRBV7-9 with TRBJ2-3; D uncertain. CDR1 and CDR2 (germline): SEHNR, FQNEAQ (reference sequence). V was cut by 5 bases and J by 6 bases, with 9 bases left in between. The CDR3 extends over 12 amino acids. The CDR3 reads CASSPEIDTQYF. The DNA of the CDR3 is TGTGCCAGCAGCCCGGAGATTGATACGCAGTATTTT.

The chain is built from TRBV5-6 and TRBJ2-1, with D tentatively TRBD1 (6 bases). This CDR3 region has 12 residues. Germline V gene lookup returns CDR1 SGHDT and CDR2 YYEEEE. Trimming stripped 7 bases from V and 7 bases from J, with 12 bases between. The CDR3 reads CASASQGNEQFF. CDR3 sequence (DNA): TGTGCCAGCGCCTCACAGGGTAATGAGCAGTTCTTC.

The CDR3 DNA reads as TGCAGCGGGGGGGACTTCCTCCGGGCGCAGTATTTT. Translated: CSGGDFLRAQYF. The V gene is TRBV29-1, the J gene TRBJ2-3, with D perhaps TRBD2 (6 bases). The CDR3 extends over 12 amino acids. Germline V gene sequence: CDR1 SQVTM, CDR2 ANQGSEA. Trimming removed 7 bases at V and 10 bases at J, with 18 bases between.

This clone was recorded only once. The rearrangement joins TRBV7-9 to TRBJ1-3; 8 bases line up with TRBD1. Germline assignment: CDR1 SEHNR and CDR2 FQNEAQ (reference sequence). The CDR3 has 16 residues. Trimming at V came to 4 bases and at J to 0 bases, leaving 5 bases not matched to a gene. For the CDR3, the DNA is TGTGCCAGCAGCTCGACAGGGGCGAGCTCTGGAAACACCATATATTTT. It yields the protein CASSSTGASSGNTIYF.

The chain is built from TRBV28 and TRBJ2-1, with 8 bases aligning to TRBD1. Germline V gives CDR1 MDHEN, CDR2 SYDVKM. V lost 5 bases, J lost 7 bases, and 16 bases stayed unmatched. The CDR3 spans 17 residues. CDR3 sequence reads: CASSETGRTGSVNEQFF. The CDR3 bases are TGTGCCAGCAGTGAGACGGGCAGGACAGGGAGTGTTAATGAGCAGTTCTTC.